Listed here is a single T cell receptor beta chain. As yet, its antigen is unknown. These data are taken from a study of vaccination effects on CD4 cells after COVID-19. Study as a whole: Post-vaccine sampling occurred a median 72 days after the second dose. It was with about 10 IU/ml IL-2 and about 10 ug/ml peptides that two million PBMC per well were cultured.

Study-level results: Few convalescent patients were studied, and early post-infection samples were lacking. Healthy vaccinees' vaccine-induced clones included only 1 of 255 that recognized common cold coronaviruses.

Around day 10 of culture, CD4+ T cells were separated out. Either the mRNA-1273 or the BNT162b2 vaccine was given to participants as two doses. This CDR3 is 15 amino acids long. Deletions cut 2 bases from V and 4 bases from J, with 15 bases between. Profiling relied on immunoSEQ multiplex PCR, and the TCRdb table lists in-frame clones only, not all of them. Of approximately 38,000 clones in the sample, around two thirds were seen once. The genes are TRBV23-1 and TRBJ2-7, with a possible D match to TRBD2 (6 bases). TRBV23-1 falls under the ORF class, with uncertain function. The sequences come from CD4+ T cells from PBMCs cultured without peptide, collected after COVID-19 vaccination. This sequence originates from a human donor who received a COVID-19 vaccine. CDR3 amino acids: CASSQGRCPLYEQYF. CDR3 DNA: TGCGCCAGCAGTCAAGGGAGGTGCCCCCTTTACGAGCAGTACTTC.